This T cell receptor beta chain was observed in a study of shared clonotypes between healthy human individuals (dated by TCRdb to the early 2020s). Regarding the study in general: A couple of women and a few men aged 18 to 49 years were included in the cohort. Per donor, three plates each were used for CD4 naive and CD4 memory, two for CD8 naive, and one for CD8 memory. To estimate repertoire size and how much clonotypes are shared between individuals, the study performed deep sequencing of blood TCR repertoires from a few healthy adults. Libraries were prepared and TCR repertoires were sequenced by different laboratories using diverse techniques, in order to increase sequencing depth and limit assay-specific biases. Each donor's leukapheresis produced roughly between roughly 0.85 and 9 billion PBMCs.

This clone appeared a single time. No cognate antigen has been identified for it. No base qualities exist here, and no much larger clone lies one base off it. The donors were healthy, HIV-negative adults who had no recently reported acute infections or vaccinations. Every donor was a Caucasian adult residing in Nashville, Tennessee, USA. CD4+ T cells were enriched through magnetic negative selection, after which naive cells were positively selected on CD45RA and the remaining negative fraction served as the memory subset. Blood was collected by leukapheresis, and PBMCs were isolated by Ficoll-Histopaque density gradient centrifugation and then cryopreserved in liquid nitrogen vapor phase. Analytical flow cytometry was used to check the purity and quantity of every magnetically sorted T cell population. From each sorted fraction, genomic DNA was isolated and quantified by UV absorbance on a Nanodrop 2000c.

The CDR3 holds 16 amino acids from the cysteine to the phenylalanine. Only the CDR3 region is kept as DNA, spanning 48 bases read in frame from base 1. V lost 5 bases and J lost 8 bases, and the count of bases not matched to a germline gene is 13. Sequences SGHRS (CDR1) and YFSETQ (CDR2) are obtained from the germline V gene. Using the deep immunoSEQ assay, TCR CDR3 regions were amplified from genomic DNA by multiplex PCR. Extracted genomic DNA from each cell subset was spread evenly across all wells of several immunoSEQ 96-well plates, with each plate serving as a replicate. For sorted subsets, about 0.2 ug genomic DNA, equal to some 28,000 T cell genomes, was loaded into each replicate PCR. Purified libraries were measured with a Qubit 3.0 fluorometer, size-checked on a Bioanalyzer 2100, and measured again with the KAPA Library Quantification kit. Every immunoSEQ 96-well plate was sequenced on a dedicated single-read 150-cycle Illumina NextSeq 550 flow cell. The study's own analysis went as follows. Because only junctional sequences without quality scores were contained in the immunoSEQ output, filtering matching that applied to full-length reads could not be performed. To assign V/J genes and CDR3, sequences were annotated using PyIR, a Python wrapper for IgBLAST v1.9, with IMGT germline references. Any read was removed if the V/J assignment was weak (E-value above 1e-6), the CDR3 was missing, or the read contained stop codons, out-of-frame junctions, or ambiguous translated residues. V3J clonotypes were defined as sequences sharing an identical inferred V gene, J gene, and CDR3 amino acid sequence. Percentage overlap between repertoires was calculated by dividing the number of shared unique clonotypes by the size of the smaller repertoire. RTK rarefaction, the Chao1 estimator, and Recon v2.1 estimates of unobserved clonotypes were used to assess repertoire richness. Generation probabilities were computed with OLGA for all TCRbeta clonotypes obtained by the gDNA method from four donors. TCRdb provides this immuneACCESS table in a form limited to in-frame rearrangements. Some clones are lacking; in checked studies, under half of them reflect an unresolved V gene, and why the rest are absent is not known. The DNA gave D and trimming, while V, J and clone size come from that table. This sample holds about 2.4 million clones; 80% to 95% were observed only once. Roughly 0.39% of the sample rests with the top ten.

Study-wide conclusions, independent of this receptor: Because the study included only a small number of donors, the genetic and exposure-history diversity represented was limited. Around 5.4% of naive CD4, 3.5% of naive CD8, about 2.5% of memory CD4, and 0.35% to 0.4% of memory CD8 clonotypes were shared across four donors. Sampling was restricted to blood, and TCR repertoires in tissue are likely to differ from TCR repertoires in blood. Clonotypes shared by all four sorted-subset donors showed higher generation probabilities than non-shared clonotypes. Based on pairwise subsampling, the degree of clonotype sharing among donors was expected to be affected by sequencing depth. Even with the large sequencing depth, rarefaction of the sorted-subset datasets indicated that sequencing was incomplete. Naive subsets generally had larger estimated clonotype richness than memory subsets.

This clonotype originated in a man between 18 and 35 years old in good health. Some clones in this sample may be carry-over from other donors' samples. Material: naive CD4+ T cells from PBMCs. The cell subset or site label here, explained by the study, means: CD45RA+ positively selected. The rearrangement joined TRBV5-1 to TRBJ2-1, and 10 bases in between align with TRBD1. The CDR3: CASSFEGQGSWDEQFF. The nucleotides are TGCGCCAGCAGTTTTGAGGGACAGGGGTCGTGGGATGAGCAGTTCTTC.